The present TCR beta chain was sequenced within a study of T cells in Graves' hyperthyroidism and ophthalmopathy. Study-level background: Before any treatment, at initial diagnosis, peripheral blood was collected. Whole-study findings and limits: Ophthalmopathy cases were set apart from stable hyperthyroidism by a 13 V-J model.

V was clipped by 1 base and J by 5 bases, with 11 bases between them. This CDR3 spans 13 amino acids. CDR1 is DFQATT, CDR2 SNEGSKA, per germline (reference sequence). RNA transcripts provided the source from which TCR beta CDR3 regions were amplified. The TCR CDR3 was amplified in a first-round RT-PCR using the HTBI primer set. Using its own MiXCR run on the multiplex PCR reads, TCRdb lists one record per CDR3 protein. The sample lists about 560,000 distinct CDR3 sequences, approximately 14% seen once, with approximately 13% in the top ten. Exclusion of a patient resulted from uncontrolled infection, other autoimmune disease, pregnancy or lactation. Out of about 10 ml of fresh peripheral blood came the PBMCs. This clonotype showed up just a few times. The antigen remains unidentified.

The origin of this receptor is a woman aged 40-49 years with Graves' hyperthyroidism. The chain employs TRBV20-1 and TRBJ2-5; D gene ambiguous. The source material was blood. CDR3 in amino acids: CSARVDARETQYF. The CDR3 DNA follows: TGCAGTGCTAGAGTCGACGCCCGGGAGACCCAGTACTTC.